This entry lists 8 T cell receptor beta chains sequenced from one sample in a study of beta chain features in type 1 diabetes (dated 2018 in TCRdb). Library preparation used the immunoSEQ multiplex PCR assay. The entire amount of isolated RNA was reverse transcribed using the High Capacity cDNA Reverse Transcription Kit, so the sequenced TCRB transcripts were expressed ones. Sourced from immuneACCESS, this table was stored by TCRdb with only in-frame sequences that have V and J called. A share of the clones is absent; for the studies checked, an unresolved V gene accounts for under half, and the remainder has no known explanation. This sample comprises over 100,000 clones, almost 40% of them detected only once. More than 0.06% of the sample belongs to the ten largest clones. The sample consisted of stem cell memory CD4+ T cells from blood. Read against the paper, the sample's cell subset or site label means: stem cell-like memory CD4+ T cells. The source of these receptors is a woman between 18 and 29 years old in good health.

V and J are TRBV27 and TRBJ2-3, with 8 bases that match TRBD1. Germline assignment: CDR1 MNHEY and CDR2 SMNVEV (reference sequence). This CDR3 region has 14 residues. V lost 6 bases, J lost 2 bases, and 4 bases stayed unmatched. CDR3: CASSNRGVTDTQYF. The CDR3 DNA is TGTGCCAGCAGCAACAGGGGGGTCACAGATACGCAGTATTTT.

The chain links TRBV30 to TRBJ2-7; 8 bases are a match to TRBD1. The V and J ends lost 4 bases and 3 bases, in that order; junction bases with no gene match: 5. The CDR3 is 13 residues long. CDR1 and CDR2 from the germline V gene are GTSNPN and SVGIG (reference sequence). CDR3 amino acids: CAWNYGQGYEQYF. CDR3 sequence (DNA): TGTGCCTGGAACTACGGACAGGGCTACGAGCAGTACTTC. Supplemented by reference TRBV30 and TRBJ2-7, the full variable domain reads SQTIHQWPATLVQPVGSPLSLECTVEGTSNPNLYWYRQAAGRGLQLLFYSVGIGQISSEVPQNLSASRPQDRQFILSSKKLLLSDSGFYLCAWNYGQGYEQYFGPGTRLTVT.

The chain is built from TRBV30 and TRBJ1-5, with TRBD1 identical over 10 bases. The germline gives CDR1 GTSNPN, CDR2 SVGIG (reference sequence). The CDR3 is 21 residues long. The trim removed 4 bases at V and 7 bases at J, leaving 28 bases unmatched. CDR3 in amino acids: CAWTFKAGTGAPHRERQPQHF. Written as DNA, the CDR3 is TGTGCCTGGACCTTTAAAGCAGGGACAGGGGCGCCCCACCGCGAGAGGCAGCCCCAGCATTTT.

The DNA of the CDR3 is TGTGCCAGCAGCGTAGGGGTGGGGACTAGCACAGATACGCAGTATTTT. Protein sequence: CASSVGVGTSTDTQYF. The chain couples TRBV9 to TRBJ2-3; D is perhaps TRBD2 (6 bases). Germline CDR1 is SGDLS and CDR2 is YYNGEE. The CDR3 is 16 amino acids. Trimming removed 0 bases from V and 0 bases from J, with 11 bases in between.

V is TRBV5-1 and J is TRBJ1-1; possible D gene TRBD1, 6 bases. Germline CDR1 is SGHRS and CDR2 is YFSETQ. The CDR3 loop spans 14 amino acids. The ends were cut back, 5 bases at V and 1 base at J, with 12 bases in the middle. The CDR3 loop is CASRGRGKNTEAFF. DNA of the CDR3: TGCGCCAGCAGAGGCAGGGGCAAGAACACTGAAGCTTTCTTT. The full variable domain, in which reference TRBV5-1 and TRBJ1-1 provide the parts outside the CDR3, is KAGVTQTPRYLIKTRGQQVTLSCSPISGHRSVSWYQQTPGQGLQFLFEYFSETQRNKGNFPGRFSGRQFSNSRSEMNVSTLELGDSALYLCASRGRGKNTEAFFGQGTRLTVV.

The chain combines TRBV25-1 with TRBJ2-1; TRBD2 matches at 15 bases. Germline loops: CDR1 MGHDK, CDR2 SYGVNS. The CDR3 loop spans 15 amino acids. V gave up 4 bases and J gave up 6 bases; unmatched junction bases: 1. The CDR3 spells CASSGTSGRANEQFF. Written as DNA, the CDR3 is TGTGCCAGCAGTGGGACTAGCGGGAGGGCCAATGAGCAGTTCTTC.

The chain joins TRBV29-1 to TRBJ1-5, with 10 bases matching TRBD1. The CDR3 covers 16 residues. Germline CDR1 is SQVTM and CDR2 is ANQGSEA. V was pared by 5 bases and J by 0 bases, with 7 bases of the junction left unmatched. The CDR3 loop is CSVQTGGSYSNQPQHF. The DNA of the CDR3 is TGCAGCGTTCAGACAGGGGGCTCCTATAGCAATCAGCCCCAGCATTTT.

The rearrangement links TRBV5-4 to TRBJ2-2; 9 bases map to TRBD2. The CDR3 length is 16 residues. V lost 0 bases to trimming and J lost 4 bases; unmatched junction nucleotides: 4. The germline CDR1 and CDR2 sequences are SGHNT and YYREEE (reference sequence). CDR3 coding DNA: TGTGCCAGCAGCTTGGTACGCGGGAGGGCCACCGGGGAGCTGTTTTTT. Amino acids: CASSLVRGRATGELFF.